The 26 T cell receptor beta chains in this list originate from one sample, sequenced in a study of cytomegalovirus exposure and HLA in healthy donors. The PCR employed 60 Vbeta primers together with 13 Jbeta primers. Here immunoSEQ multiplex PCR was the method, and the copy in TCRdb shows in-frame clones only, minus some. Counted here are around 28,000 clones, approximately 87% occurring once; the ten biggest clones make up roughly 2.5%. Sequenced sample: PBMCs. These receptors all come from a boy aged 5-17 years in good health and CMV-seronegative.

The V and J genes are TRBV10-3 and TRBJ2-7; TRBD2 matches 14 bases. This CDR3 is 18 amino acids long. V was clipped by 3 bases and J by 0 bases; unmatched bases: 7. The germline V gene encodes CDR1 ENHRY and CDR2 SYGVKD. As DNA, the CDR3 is TGTGCCATCAGTGACGGGACTAGCGGGGGCCATAACTCCTACGAGCAGTACTTC. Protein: CAISDGTSGGHNSYEQYF.

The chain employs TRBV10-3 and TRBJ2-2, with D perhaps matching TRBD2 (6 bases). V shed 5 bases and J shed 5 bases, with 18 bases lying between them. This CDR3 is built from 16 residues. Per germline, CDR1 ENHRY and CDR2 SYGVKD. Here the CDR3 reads CAISKSGTGETGELFF. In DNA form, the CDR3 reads TGTGCCATCAGTAAATCTGGGACGGGGGAGACCGGGGAGCTGTTTTTT.

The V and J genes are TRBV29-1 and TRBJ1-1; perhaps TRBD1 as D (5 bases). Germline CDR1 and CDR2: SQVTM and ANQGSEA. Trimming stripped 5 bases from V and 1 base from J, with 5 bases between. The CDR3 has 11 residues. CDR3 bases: TGCAGCGTTCAGGGGAACACTGAAGCTTTCTTT. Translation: CSVQGNTEAFF.

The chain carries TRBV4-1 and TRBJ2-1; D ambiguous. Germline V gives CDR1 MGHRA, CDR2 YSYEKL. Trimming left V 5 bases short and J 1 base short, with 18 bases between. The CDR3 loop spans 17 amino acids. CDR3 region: CASSIPGRLDSYNEQFF. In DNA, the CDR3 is TGCGCCAGCAGCATCCCCGGCAGGCTTGATTCCTACAATGAGCAGTTCTTC.

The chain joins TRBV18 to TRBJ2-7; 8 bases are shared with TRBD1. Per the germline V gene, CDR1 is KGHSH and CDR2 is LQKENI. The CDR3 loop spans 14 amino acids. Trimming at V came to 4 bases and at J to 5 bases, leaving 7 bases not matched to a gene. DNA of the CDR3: TGTGCCAGCTCACGCGGACAGGGTGGGAACGAGCAGTACTTC. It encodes CASSRGQGGNEQYF.

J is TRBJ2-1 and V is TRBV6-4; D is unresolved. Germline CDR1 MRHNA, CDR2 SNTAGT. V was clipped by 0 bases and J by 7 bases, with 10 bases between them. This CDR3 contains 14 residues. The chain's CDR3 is CASSDSPGGNEQFF. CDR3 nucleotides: TGTGCCAGCAGTGACTCCCCGGGTGGGAATGAGCAGTTCTTC.

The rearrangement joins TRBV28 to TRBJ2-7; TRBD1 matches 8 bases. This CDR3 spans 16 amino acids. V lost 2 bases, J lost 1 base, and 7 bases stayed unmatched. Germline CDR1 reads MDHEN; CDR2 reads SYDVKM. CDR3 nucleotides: TGTGCCAGCAGTTTACATTTCAGGGGGCTTTCCTACGAGCAGTACTTC. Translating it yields CASSLHFRGLSYEQYF.

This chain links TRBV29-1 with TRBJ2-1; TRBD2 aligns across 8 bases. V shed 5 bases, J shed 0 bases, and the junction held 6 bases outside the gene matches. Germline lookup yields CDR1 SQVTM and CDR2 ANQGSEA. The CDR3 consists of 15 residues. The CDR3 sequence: CSVSPTSGSYNEQFF. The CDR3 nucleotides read TGCAGCGTTTCCCCTACTAGCGGCTCCTACAATGAGCAGTTCTTC.

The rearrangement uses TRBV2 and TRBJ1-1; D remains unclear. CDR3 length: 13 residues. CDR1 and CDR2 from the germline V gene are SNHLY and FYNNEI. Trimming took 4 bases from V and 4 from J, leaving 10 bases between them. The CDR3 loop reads CASSGSQVTEAFF. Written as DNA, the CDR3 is TGTGCCAGCAGTGGTTCCCAGGTCACTGAAGCTTTCTTT.

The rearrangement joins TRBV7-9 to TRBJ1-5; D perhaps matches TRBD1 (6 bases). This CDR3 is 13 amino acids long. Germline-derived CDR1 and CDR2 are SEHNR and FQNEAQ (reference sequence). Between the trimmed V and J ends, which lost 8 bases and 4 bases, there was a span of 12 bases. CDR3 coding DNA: TGTGCCAGCGGTACAGGGATGAATCAGCCCCAGCATTTT. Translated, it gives CASGTGMNQPQHF.

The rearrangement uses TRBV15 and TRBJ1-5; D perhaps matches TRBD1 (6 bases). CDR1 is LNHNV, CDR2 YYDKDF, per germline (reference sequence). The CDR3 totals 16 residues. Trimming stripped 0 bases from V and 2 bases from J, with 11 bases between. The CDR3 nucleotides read TGTGCCACCAGCAGAGATTGGGCAGGGGGCAATCAGCCCCAGCATTTT. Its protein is CATSRDWAGGNQPQHF.

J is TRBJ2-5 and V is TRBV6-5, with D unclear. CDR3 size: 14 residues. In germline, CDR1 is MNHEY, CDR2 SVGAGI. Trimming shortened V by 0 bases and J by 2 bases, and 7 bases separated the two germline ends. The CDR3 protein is CASSYSELQETQYF. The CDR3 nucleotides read TGTGCCAGCAGTTACTCTGAACTGCAAGAGACCCAGTACTTC.

The CDR3 DNA reads TGTGCCACCAAGGGACAGGACACCTCTGGAAACACCATATATTTT. Translating gives CATKGQDTSGNTIYF. The chain carries TRBV6-1 and TRBJ1-3; 8 bases fit TRBD1. Germline CDR1 reads MNHNS; CDR2 reads SASEGT. J gave up 0 bases and V 10 bases, and 8 bases lay outside the gene matches. The CDR3 extends over 15 amino acids.

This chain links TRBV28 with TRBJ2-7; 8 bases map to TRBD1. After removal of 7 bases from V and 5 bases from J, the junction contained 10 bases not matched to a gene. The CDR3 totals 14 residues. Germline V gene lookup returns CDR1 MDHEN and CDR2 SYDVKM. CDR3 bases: TGTGCCAGCAAGAATACGGACAGGGAACACGAGCAGTACTTC. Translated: CASKNTDREHEQYF.

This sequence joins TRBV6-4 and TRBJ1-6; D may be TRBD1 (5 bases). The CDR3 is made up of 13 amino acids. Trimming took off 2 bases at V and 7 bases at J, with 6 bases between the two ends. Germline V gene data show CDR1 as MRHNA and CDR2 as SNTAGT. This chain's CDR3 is CASSDTGNSPLHF. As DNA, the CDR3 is TGTGCCAGCAGTGACACAGGCAATTCACCCCTCCACTTT.

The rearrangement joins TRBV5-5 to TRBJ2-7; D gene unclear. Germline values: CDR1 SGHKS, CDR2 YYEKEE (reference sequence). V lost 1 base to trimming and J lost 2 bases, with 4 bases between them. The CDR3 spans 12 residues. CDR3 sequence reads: CASSLLAYEQYF. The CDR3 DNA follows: TGTGCCAGCAGCTTGCTAGCCTACGAGCAGTACTTC.

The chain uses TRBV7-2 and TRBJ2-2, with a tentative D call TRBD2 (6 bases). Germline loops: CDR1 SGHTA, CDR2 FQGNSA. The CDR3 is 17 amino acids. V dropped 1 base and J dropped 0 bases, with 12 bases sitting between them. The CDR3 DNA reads TGTGCCAGCAGCTTAGTGCCTGGGGGGACGAACACCGGGGAGCTGTTTTTT. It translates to CASSLVPGGTNTGELFF.

CDR3 residues: CASSTNRGQGEQYF. The CDR3 DNA sequence: TGTGCCAGCAGCACGAACAGGGGGCAGGGCGAGCAGTACTTC. V and J are TRBV5-4 and TRBJ2-7, with TRBD1 matching 9 bases. Germline V gives CDR1 SGHNT, CDR2 YYREEE (reference sequence). The CDR3 loop spans 14 amino acids. V lost 4 bases, J lost 6 bases, and 8 bases stayed unmatched.

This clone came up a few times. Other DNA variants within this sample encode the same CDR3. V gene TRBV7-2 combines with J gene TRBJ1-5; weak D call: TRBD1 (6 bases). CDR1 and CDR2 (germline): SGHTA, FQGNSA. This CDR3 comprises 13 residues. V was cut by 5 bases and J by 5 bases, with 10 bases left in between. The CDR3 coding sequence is TGTGCCAGCAGCCTACAGGGCCATCAGCCCCAGCATTTT. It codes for CASSLQGHQPQHF.

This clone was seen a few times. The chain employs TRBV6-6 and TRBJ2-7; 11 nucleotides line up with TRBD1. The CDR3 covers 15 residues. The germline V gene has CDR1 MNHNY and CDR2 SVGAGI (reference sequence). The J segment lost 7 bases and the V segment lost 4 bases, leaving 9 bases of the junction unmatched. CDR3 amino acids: CASSSSGTGGEEQYF. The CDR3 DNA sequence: TGTGCCAGCAGTTCAAGCGGGACAGGGGGAGAAGAGCAGTACTTC.

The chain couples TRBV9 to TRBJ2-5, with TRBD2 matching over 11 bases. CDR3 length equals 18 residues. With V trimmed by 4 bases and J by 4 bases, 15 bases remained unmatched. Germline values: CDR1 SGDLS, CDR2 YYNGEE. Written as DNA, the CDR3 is TGTGCCAGCAGCAGCGGGGCCTTTAGCGGGGGGGCCGGAGAGACCCAGTACTTC. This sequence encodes CASSSGAFSGGAGETQYF.

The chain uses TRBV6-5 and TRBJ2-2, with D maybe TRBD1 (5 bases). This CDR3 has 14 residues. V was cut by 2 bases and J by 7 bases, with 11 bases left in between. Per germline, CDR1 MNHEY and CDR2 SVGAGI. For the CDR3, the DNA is TGTGCCAGCAGTTACCAGGGCATGGACGGGGAGCTGTTTTTT. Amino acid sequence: CASSYQGMDGELFF.

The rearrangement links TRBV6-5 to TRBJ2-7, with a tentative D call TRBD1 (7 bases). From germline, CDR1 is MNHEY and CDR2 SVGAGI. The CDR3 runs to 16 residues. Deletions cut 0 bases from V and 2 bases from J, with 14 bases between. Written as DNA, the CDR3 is TGTGCCAGCAGTTACTCGACAGGGACGGGGGCCTACGAGCAGTACTTC. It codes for CASSYSTGTGAYEQYF.

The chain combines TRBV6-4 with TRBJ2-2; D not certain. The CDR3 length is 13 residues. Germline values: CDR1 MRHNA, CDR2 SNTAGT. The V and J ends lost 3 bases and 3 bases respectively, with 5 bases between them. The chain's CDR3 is CASSDSYTGELFF. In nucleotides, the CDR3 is TGTGCCAGCAGTGATTCTTACACCGGGGAGCTGTTTTTT.

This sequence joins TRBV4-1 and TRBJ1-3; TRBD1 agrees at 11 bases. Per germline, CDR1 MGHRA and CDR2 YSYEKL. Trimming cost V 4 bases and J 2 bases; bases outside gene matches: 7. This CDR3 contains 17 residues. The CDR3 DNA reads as TGCGCCAGCAGCCCATTCTCGGACAGGGGGCCTGGAAACACCATATATTTT. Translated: CASSPFSDRGPGNTIYF.

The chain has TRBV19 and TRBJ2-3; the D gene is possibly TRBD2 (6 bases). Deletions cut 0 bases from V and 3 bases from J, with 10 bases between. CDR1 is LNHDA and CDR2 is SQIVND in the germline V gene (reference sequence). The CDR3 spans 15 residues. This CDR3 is CASSIDLRGTDTQYF. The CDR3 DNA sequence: TGTGCCAGTAGTATAGATCTACGGGGGACAGATACGCAGTATTTT.